These T cell receptor beta chains were read from a single sample in a study of Graves' ophthalmopathy and Graves' hyperthyroidism. In TCRdb, the multiplex PCR reads were re-called with MiXCR into one record per CDR3 protein. The top ten clones hold around 6.6% of a sample with 350,000 to 400,000 distinct CDR3 sequences, 15% to 17% of them seen once. The sequenced sample was peripheral blood. Receptor source: a young woman with stable Graves' hyperthyroidism. The CDR3 runs from the conserved cysteine through the conserved F or W. Each record gives: D gene, J gene, V gene, clone size, CDR3 protein, CDR3 DNA. D genes are given only for firm matches. A row's size may be missing; if present it is once, few, many or a size class.

d_gene: TRBD2
j_gene: TRBJ2-7
v_gene: TRBV27
abundance: many
CDR3aa: CASSLSRGGRYYEQYF
CDR3nt: TGTGCCAGCAGTTTATCCCGGGGGGGACGGTATTACGAGCAGTACTTC

d_gene: TRBD1
j_gene: TRBJ1-1
v_gene: TRBV2
abundance: many
CDR3aa: CASSSGTGDTEAFF
CDR3nt: TGTGCCAGCAGCTCCGGGACAGGTGACACTGAAGCTTTCTTT

d_gene: NA
j_gene: TRBJ1-1
v_gene: TRBV3-1
abundance: few
CDR3aa: CASSQGGSRTEAFF
CDR3nt: TGTGCCAGCAGCCAAGGAGGGTCCCGAACCGAAGCTTTCTTT

d_gene: TRBD1
j_gene: TRBJ1-3
v_gene: TRBV12-3/TRBV12-4
abundance: many
CDR3aa: CASDRAGNTIYF
CDR3nt: TGTGCCAGCGACAGGGCTGGAAACACCATATATTTT

d_gene: NA
j_gene: TRBJ2-2
v_gene: TRBV12-3/TRBV12-4
abundance: many
CDR3aa: CASRSHRAPNTGELFF
CDR3nt: TGTGCCAGCAGGTCCCACAGGGCGCCGAACACCGGGGAGCTGTTTTTT

d_gene: TRBD1
j_gene: TRBJ2-7
v_gene: TRBV6-5
abundance: many
CDR3aa: CASRGQGANYEQYF
CDR3nt: TGTGCCAGCCGCGGACAGGGGGCGAATTACGAGCAGTACTTC

d_gene: TRBD1
j_gene: TRBJ2-3
v_gene: TRBV2
abundance: many
CDR3aa: CASSRMTGAADTQYF
CDR3nt: TGTGCCAGCAGTAGAATGACAGGGGCTGCAGATACGCAGTATTTT

d_gene: TRBD1
j_gene: TRBJ1-1
v_gene: TRBV6-1
abundance: many
CDR3aa: CASRDRGLWNTEAFF
CDR3nt: TGTGCCAGCAGAGACAGGGGCTTATGGAACACTGAAGCTTTCTTT

d_gene: TRBD1
j_gene: TRBJ1-1
v_gene: TRBV11-3
abundance: many
CDR3aa: CASSRDRAPEAFF
CDR3nt: TGTGCCAGCAGCCGAGACAGGGCCCCTGAAGCTTTCTTT

d_gene: NA
j_gene: TRBJ2-7
v_gene: TRBV12-3/TRBV12-4
abundance: many
CDR3aa: CASSAGRQGVYEQYF
CDR3nt: TGTGCCAGCAGTGCCGGGAGACAGGGAGTCTACGAGCAGTACTTC

d_gene: TRBD1
j_gene: TRBJ2-7
v_gene: TRBV5-1
abundance: NA
CDR3aa: CASSLNPGQGYEQYF
CDR3nt: TGCGCCAGCAGCTTGAATCCGGGACAGGGATACGAGCAGTACTTC

d_gene: NA
j_gene: TRBJ2-4
v_gene: TRBV11-1
abundance: NA
CDR3aa: CASSQWGRQTNTLAKNIQYF
CDR3nt: TGTGCCAGCAGCCAATGGGGAAGGCAGACTAATACTTTAGCCAAAAACATTCAGTACTTC

d_gene: TRBD1
j_gene: TRBJ2-5
v_gene: TRBV20-1
abundance: many
CDR3aa: CSARGTGEQETQYF
CDR3nt: TGCAGTGCTAGAGGGACAGGGGAACAAGAGACCCAGTACTTC

d_gene: NA
j_gene: TRBJ2-5
v_gene: TRBV4-1
abundance: many
CDR3aa: CASSRIPGQVYQETQYF
CDR3nt: TGCGCCAGCAGCCGCATACCGGGACAAGTGTACCAAGAGACCCAGTACTTC

d_gene: TRBD2
j_gene: TRBJ2-5
v_gene: TRBV11-2
abundance: many
CDR3aa: CASSFWRGSQETQYF
CDR3nt: TGTGCCAGCAGCTTTTGGCGGGGGAGCCAAGAGACCCAGTACTTC

d_gene: NA
j_gene: TRBJ2-7
v_gene: TRBV12-5
abundance: many
CDR3aa: CAGNYEQYF
CDR3nt: TGTGCTGGCAATTACGAGCAGTACTTC

d_gene: NA
j_gene: TRBJ1-1
v_gene: TRBV19
abundance: many
CDR3aa: CASSPVTGNTEAFF
CDR3nt: TGTGCCAGTAGTCCCGTGACAGGGAACACTGAAGCTTTCTTT

d_gene: NA
j_gene: TRBJ1-1
v_gene: TRBV2
abundance: few
CDR3aa: CASRRDNLNTEAFF
CDR3nt: TGTGCCAGCAGAAGGGACAACCTGAACACTGAAGCTTTCTTT

d_gene: NA
j_gene: TRBJ1-6
v_gene: TRBV12-3/TRBV12-4
abundance: many
CDR3aa: CASKGRVNSPLHF
CDR3nt: TGTGCCAGCAAGGGCAGGGTGAATTCACCCCTCCACTTT

d_gene: NA
j_gene: TRBJ1-5
v_gene: TRBV2
abundance: NA
CDR3aa: CASSRTDFSNQPQHF
CDR3nt: TGTGCCAGCTCCCGAACGGATTTTAGCAATCAGCCCCAGCATTTT

d_gene: TRBD1
j_gene: TRBJ2-7
v_gene: TRBV28
abundance: many
CDR3aa: CATGTGGHEQYF
CDR3nt: TGTGCCACCGGGACAGGGGGCCACGAGCAGTACTTC

d_gene: NA
j_gene: TRBJ2-1
v_gene: TRBV18
abundance: NA
CDR3aa: CASSPWTTTYNEQFF
CDR3nt: TGTGCCAGCTCACCGTGGACTACGACTTACAATGAGCAGTTCTTC

d_gene: NA
j_gene: TRBJ2-7
v_gene: TRBV29-1
abundance: many
CDR3aa: CSVERSSGEQYF
CDR3nt: TGCAGCGTTGAAAGGAGCTCAGGAGAGCAGTACTTC

d_gene: NA
j_gene: TRBJ2-2
v_gene: TRBV7-9
abundance: NA
CDR3aa: CASRAPGAGELFF
CDR3nt: TGTGCCAGCAGAGCTCCAGGGGCCGGGGAGCTGTTTTTT

d_gene: TRBD1
j_gene: TRBJ1-5
v_gene: TRBV6-1
abundance: NA
CDR3aa: CASSKTGEGSNQPQHF
CDR3nt: TGTGCCAGCAGTAAGACAGGGGAAGGATCCAATCAGCCCCAGCATTTT

d_gene: NA
j_gene: TRBJ1-6
v_gene: TRBV6-2/TRBV6-3
abundance: many
CDR3aa: CASREIFGSHSPLHF
CDR3nt: TGTGCCAGCAGAGAGATTTTCGGGAGCCATTCACCCCTCCACTTT

d_gene: NA
j_gene: TRBJ1-2
v_gene: TRBV30
abundance: NA
CDR3aa: CATSTGNYGYTF
CDR3nt: TGTGCCACTAGTACTGGCAACTATGGCTACACCTTC

d_gene: NA
j_gene: TRBJ1-1
v_gene: TRBV11-2
abundance: few
CDR3aa: CASSLTHAGNTEAFF
CDR3nt: TGTGCCAGCAGCTTAACTCATGCAGGGAACACTGAAGCTTTCTTT

d_gene: NA
j_gene: TRBJ2-2
v_gene: TRBV12-3/TRBV12-4
abundance: many
CDR3aa: CASSLRRGHGGELFF
CDR3nt: TGTGCCAGCAGTCTAAGGCGGGGGCACGGCGGGGAGCTGTTTTTT

d_gene: NA
j_gene: TRBJ2-7
v_gene: TRBV5-1
abundance: many
CDR3aa: CASSLGDGNYEQYF
CDR3nt: TGCGCCAGCAGCTTGGGGGACGGGAACTACGAGCAGTACTTC

d_gene: TRBD1
j_gene: TRBJ1-5
v_gene: TRBV2
abundance: few
CDR3aa: CASSPGTGRNQPQHF
CDR3nt: TGTGCCAGCAGTCCCGGGACAGGCCGCAATCAGCCCCAGCATTTT

d_gene: TRBD1
j_gene: TRBJ1-3
v_gene: TRBV11-3
abundance: many
CDR3aa: CASSSLQGVGNTIYF
CDR3nt: TGTGCCAGCAGCTCACTTCAGGGGGTTGGAAACACCATATATTTT

d_gene: TRBD2
j_gene: TRBJ2-7
v_gene: TRBV11-2
abundance: many
CDR3aa: CASSEGGTSRQYF
CDR3nt: TGTGCCAGCAGCGAAGGGGGGACTAGTCGGCAGTACTTC

d_gene: NA
j_gene: TRBJ1-1
v_gene: TRBV7-9
abundance: many
CDR3aa: CASSLTGLDTEAFF
CDR3nt: TGTGCCAGCAGCTTAACAGGGCTCGACACTGAAGCTTTCTTT

d_gene: NA
j_gene: TRBJ1-1
v_gene: TRBV12-3/TRBV12-4
abundance: many
CDR3aa: CASTLRIPSYFRVSEAFF
CDR3nt: TGTGCCAGCACCCTTCGGATTCCCTCATACTTTCGGGTCTCTGAAGCTTTCTTT

d_gene: TRBD1
j_gene: TRBJ2-5
v_gene: TRBV6-5
abundance: many
CDR3aa: CASRWTGEETQYF
CDR3nt: TGTGCCAGCAGGTGGACAGGGGAAGAGACCCAGTACTTC

d_gene: TRBD1
j_gene: TRBJ1-2
v_gene: TRBV20-1
abundance: many
CDR3aa: CSATRGGADYGYTF
CDR3nt: TGCAGTGCTACCCGAGGGGGCGCGGACTATGGCTACACCTTC